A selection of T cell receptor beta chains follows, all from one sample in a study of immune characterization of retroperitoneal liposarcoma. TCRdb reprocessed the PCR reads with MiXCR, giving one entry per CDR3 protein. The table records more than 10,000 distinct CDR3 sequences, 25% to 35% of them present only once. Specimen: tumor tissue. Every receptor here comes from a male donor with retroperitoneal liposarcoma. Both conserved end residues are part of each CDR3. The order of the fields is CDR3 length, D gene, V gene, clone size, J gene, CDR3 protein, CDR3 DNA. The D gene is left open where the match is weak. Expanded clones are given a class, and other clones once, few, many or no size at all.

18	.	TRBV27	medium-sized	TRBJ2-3	CASIPAPVGQMSTDTQYF	TGTGCCAGCATCCCCGCCCCGGTCGGACAGATGAGCACAGATACGCAGTATTTT
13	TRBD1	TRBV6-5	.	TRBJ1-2	CASSARTGGGYTF	TGTGCCAGCAGTGCCAGGACAGGGGGCGGCTACACCTTC
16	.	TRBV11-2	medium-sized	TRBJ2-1	CASSLAGVSYYNEQFF	TGTGCCAGCAGCTTAGCGGGGGTTAGCTACTACAATGAGCAGTTCTTC
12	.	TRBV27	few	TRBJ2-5	CASKDYQETQYF	TGTGCCAGCAAGGACTACCAAGAGACCCAGTACTTC
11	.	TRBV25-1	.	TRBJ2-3	CASSEWDTQYF	TGTGCCAGCAGTGAATGGGATACGCAGTATTTT
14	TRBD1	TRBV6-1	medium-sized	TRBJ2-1	CASSEGQGAYEQFF	TGTGCCAGCAGTGAAGGACAGGGGGCATACGAGCAGTTCTTC
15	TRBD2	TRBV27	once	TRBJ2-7	CASSFVASGTYEQYF	TGTGCCAGCAGTTTTGTAGCTAGCGGTACCTACGAGCAGTACTTC
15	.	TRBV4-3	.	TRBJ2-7	CASSQRGGRSYEQYF	TGCGCCAGCAGCCAAAGGGGGGGCAGGTCCTACGAGCAGTACTTC
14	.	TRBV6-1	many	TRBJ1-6	CASMMGRYNSPLHF	TGTGCCAGCATGATGGGGCGATATAATTCACCCCTCCACTTT
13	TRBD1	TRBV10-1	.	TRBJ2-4	CASSEPGTGVQYF	TGCGCCAGCAGTGAGCCGGGAACAGGGGTGCAGTACTTC
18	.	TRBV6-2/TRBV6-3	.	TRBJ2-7	CASSYNGLQGKTFYEQYF	TGTGCCAGCAGCTATAATGGTCTTCAGGGAAAAACTTTCTACGAGCAGTACTTC
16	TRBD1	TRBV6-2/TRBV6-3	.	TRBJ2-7	CASSEFGRDSTYEQYF	TGTGCCAGCAGTGAATTTGGTAGGGACAGCACCTACGAGCAGTACTTC
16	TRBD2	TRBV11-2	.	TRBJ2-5	CASSGPGLAGGNEQYF	TGTGCCAGCAGCGGCCCGGGACTAGCGGGAGGAAATGAGCAGTACTTC
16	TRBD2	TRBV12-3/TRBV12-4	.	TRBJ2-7	CASSPLLAGGTYEQYF	TGTGCCAGCAGTCCGCTACTAGCGGGAGGGACCTACGAGCAGTACTTC
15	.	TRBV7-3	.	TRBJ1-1	CASSPDSGGPYEAFF	TGTGCCAGCAGCCCAGATTCGGGAGGGCCCTATGAAGCTTTCTTT
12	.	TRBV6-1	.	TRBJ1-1	CARTEGGLEAFF	TGTGCCAGAACCGAAGGAGGGCTTGAAGCTTTCTTT
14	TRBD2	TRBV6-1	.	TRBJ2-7	CASSSDGEGNEQYF	TGTGCCAGCAGTTCCGACGGGGAGGGGAATGAGCAGTACTTC
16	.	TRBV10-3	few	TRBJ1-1	CAISESFGVMNTEAFF	TGTGCCATCAGTGAGTCGTTCGGTGTTATGAACACTGAAGCTTTCTTT
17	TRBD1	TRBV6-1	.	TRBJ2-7	CASSDSGRGPSYNEQYF	TGTGCCAGCAGTGATAGTGGCAGGGGGCCTTCTTACAATGAGCAGTACTTC
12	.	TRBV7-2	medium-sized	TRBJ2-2	CASRTGQGELFF	TGTGCCAGCAGGACCGGACAAGGGGAGCTGTTTTTT
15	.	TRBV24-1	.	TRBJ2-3	CATSASGTGSGTQYF	TGTGCCACCAGTGCTTCAGGGACGGGGTCGGGTACGCAGTATTTT
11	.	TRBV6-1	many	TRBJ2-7	CASSEATEQYF	TGTGCCAGCAGCGAGGCGACCGAGCAGTACTTC
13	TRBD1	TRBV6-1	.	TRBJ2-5	CASSEANRDRGYF	TGTGCCAGCAGTGAAGCAAACCGGGACAGGGGGTACTTC
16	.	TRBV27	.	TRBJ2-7	CASSLEPASSYNEQYF	TGTGCCAGCAGTTTAGAGCCAGCTAGCTCCTACAATGAGCAGTACTTC
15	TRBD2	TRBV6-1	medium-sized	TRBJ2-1	CASRAGLVLYNEQFF	TGTGCCAGCCGGGCGGGACTAGTCCTCTACAATGAGCAGTTCTTC
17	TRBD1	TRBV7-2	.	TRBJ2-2	CASSSPRTGIFTGELFF	TGTGCCAGCAGCTCCCCCCGGACAGGGATTTTTACCGGGGAGCTGTTTTTT
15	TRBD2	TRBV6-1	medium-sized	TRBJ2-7	CASSGIAGQLYEQYF	TGTGCCAGCAGTGGAATAGCGGGACAACTCTACGAGCAGTACTTC
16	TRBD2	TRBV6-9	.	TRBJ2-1	CASSYSLAGDRDEQFF	TGTGCCAGCAGTTACTCCCTAGCGGGAGATCGAGACGAGCAGTTCTTC
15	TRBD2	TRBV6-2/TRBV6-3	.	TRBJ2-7	CASRTGAGGPYEQYF	TGTGCCAGCAGGACCGGGGCGGGGGGTCCCTACGAGCAGTACTTC
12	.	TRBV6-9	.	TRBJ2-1	CASSYRPYEQFF	TGTGCCAGCAGTTACCGCCCCTACGAGCAGTTCTTC
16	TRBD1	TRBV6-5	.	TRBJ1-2	CASSYSRDREDYGYTF	TGTGCCAGCAGTTACTCAAGGGACAGGGAGGACTATGGCTACACCTTC
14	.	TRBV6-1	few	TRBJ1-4	CASSEYGSNEKLFF	TGTGCCAGCAGTGAATATGGGTCTAATGAAAAACTGTTTTTT
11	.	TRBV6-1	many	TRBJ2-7	CASGSSYEQYF	TGTGCCAGTGGAAGCTCCTACGAGCAGTACTTC
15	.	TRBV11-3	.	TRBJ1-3	CASSRGVNSGNTIYF	TGTGCCAGCAGCCGCGGGGTAAACTCTGGAAACACCATATATTTT
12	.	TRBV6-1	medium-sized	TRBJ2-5	CASGRVQETQYF	TGTGCCAGTGGGCGGGTACAAGAGACCCAGTACTTC
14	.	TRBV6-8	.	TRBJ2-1	CASGLDGGPYEQFF	TGTGCCAGCGGGTTGGACGGGGGGCCCTACGAGCAGTTCTTC
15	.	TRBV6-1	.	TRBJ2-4	CASSHGGSSKNIQYF	TGTGCCAGCAGCCACGGGGGTAGCTCCAAAAACATTCAGTACTTC
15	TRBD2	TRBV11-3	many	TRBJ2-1	CASSLVLLAGNEQFF	TGTGCCAGCAGCTTAGTCCTCCTAGCGGGCAATGAGCAGTTCTTC
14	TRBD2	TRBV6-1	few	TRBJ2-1	CASTSSGGAVEQFF	TGTGCCAGCACCTCTAGCGGGGGGGCCGTTGAGCAGTTCTTC
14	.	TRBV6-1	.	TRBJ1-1	CASSGLVLGPEAFF	TGTGCCAGCAGCGGGCTTGTTTTGGGCCCTGAAGCTTTCTTT
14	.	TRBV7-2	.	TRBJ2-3	CASSLAFNTDTQYF	TGTGCCAGCAGCTTAGCGTTCAACACAGATACGCAGTATTTT
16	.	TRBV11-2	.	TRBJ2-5	CASQLTPMENQETQYF	TGTGCCAGCCAGCTTACCCCCATGGAAAACCAAGAGACCCAGTACTTC
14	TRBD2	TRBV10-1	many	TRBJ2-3	CASSDTGGEDTQYF	TGCGCCAGCAGTGATACGGGAGGAGAGGATACGCAGTATTTT